These 28 T cell receptor beta chains share one sample of origin, sequenced in a study of sequential checkpoint blockade in melanoma. The assay was immunoSEQ multiplex PCR, and TCRdb's table has in-frame clones only and misses some. The data hold about 800 clones, with 25% observed a single time. Treatment indicated: randomized to nivolumab then ipilimumab (arm A) or the reverse (arm B). Sequenced here: tumor tissue (inferred from file names), sampled from a patient given nivolumab and ipilimumab in sequence. The source of these receptors is a human donor with melanoma.

In its sample, this clone ranks as medium-sized. The chain is built from TRBV7-2 and TRBJ2-5; D is ambiguous. V was cut by 10 bases and J by 0 bases, with 12 bases left in between. The CDR3 spans 13 residues. CDR1 and CDR2 from the germline V gene are SGHTA and FQGNSA. The CDR3 loop reads CATSVGHQETQYF. Written as DNA, the CDR3 is TGTGCCACTTCTGTCGGGCACCAAGAGACCCAGTACTTC.

This chain uses TRBV19 with TRBJ2-3, with D unresolved. Germline lookup yields CDR1 LNHDA and CDR2 SQIVND (reference sequence). CDR3 length: 13 residues. Deletions cut 7 bases from V and 0 bases from J, with 8 bases between. DNA of the CDR3: TGTGCCAGTATGGCCCCCAGCACAGATACGCAGTATTTT. Translation gives CASMAPSTDTQYF.

This chain links TRBV18 with TRBJ2-5; D unclear. CDR3 length: 12 amino acids. Germline-derived CDR1 and CDR2 are KGHSH and LQKENI. V lost 2 bases and J 5 bases, leaving 6 bases between the germline ends. The CDR3 DNA reads as TGTGCCAGCTCACCAAATTGGGAGACCCAGTACTTC. Amino acid sequence: CASSPNWETQYF. Full variable domain (missing parts from reference TRBV18 and TRBJ2-5): NAGVMQNPRHLVRRRGQEARLRCSPMKGHSHVYWYRQLPEEGLKFMVYLQKENIIDESGMPKERFSAEFPKEGPSILRIQQVVRGDSAAYFCASSPNWETQYFGPGTRLLVL.

The genes are TRBV19 and TRBJ1-2; D may be TRBD1 (6 bases). Trimming took off 6 bases at V and 4 bases at J, with 15 bases between the two ends. There are 14 residues in the CDR3. CDR1 LNHDA and CDR2 SQIVND come from the germline V gene (reference sequence). The CDR3 DNA reads TGTGCCAGTAGCGGGATCGGACAGCTCTATGGCTACACCTTC. This translates into CASSGIGQLYGYTF.

This clone was found a few times. The chain has TRBV11-3 and TRBJ2-7; D is possibly TRBD1 (5 bases). The CDR3 spans 14 residues. Trimming removed 7 bases from V and 6 bases from J, with 19 bases in between. Germline assignment: CDR1 SGHNT and CDR2 YENEEA. CDR3 nucleotides: TGTGCCAGCACACCTCAGGGTTTAGGGTCCGAGCAGTACTTC. Its translation is CASTPQGLGSEQYF.

The CDR3 bases are TGTGCCAGCAGCTTAGTCAGGAAAATCTACAATGAGCAGTTCTTC. This codes for CASSLVRKIYNEQFF. V and J are TRBV11-3 and TRBJ2-1; D remains ambiguous. This CDR3 is 15 amino acids long. The ends were cut back, 1 base at V and 3 bases at J, with 10 bases in the middle. In germline, CDR1 is SGHNT, CDR2 YENEEA. The full variable domain, in which reference TRBV11-3 and TRBJ2-1 provide the parts outside the CDR3, is EAGVVQSPRYKIIEKKQPVAFWCNPISGHNTLYWYLQNLGQGPELLIRYENEEAVDDSQLPKDRFSAERLKGVDSTLKIQPAELGDSAVYLCASSLVRKIYNEQFFGPGTRLTVL.

The chain recombines TRBV5-1 with TRBJ1-2; a possible D gene is TRBD1 (6 bases). The CDR3 is made up of 14 amino acids. Germline V gives CDR1 SGHRS, CDR2 YFSETQ. Trimming left V 4 bases short and J 7 bases short, with 17 bases between. The CDR3 DNA sequence: TGCGCCAGCAGCGTCGCCGTTACAGGGTCTGGCTACACCTTC. Protein product: CASSVAVTGSGYTF.

The chain has TRBV18 and TRBJ2-2, with D perhaps matching TRBD1 (6 bases). The CDR3 sequence is 14 residues long. V was cut by 3 bases and J by 5 bases, with 10 bases left in between. Germline-derived CDR1 and CDR2 are KGHSH and LQKENI. CDR3 in amino acids: CASSPYRDTGELFF. The CDR3 DNA is TGTGCCAGCTCACCCTACAGGGATACCGGGGAGCTGTTTTTT.

The V gene is TRBV18, the J gene TRBJ1-5, with 8 bases aligning to TRBD1. Germline assignment: CDR1 KGHSH and CDR2 LQKENI. V dropped 3 bases and J dropped 6; count of bases not matched to a gene: 7. The length of the CDR3 is 15 residues. CDR3 sequence: CASSPGGQGGQPQHF. The CDR3 nucleotides read TGTGCCAGCTCACCGGGAGGACAGGGCGGTCAGCCCCAGCATTTT.

CDR3 coding DNA: TGTGCCAGTAGTATAAACGGACCCTACGAGCAGTACTTC. Translated, it gives CASSINGPYEQYF. The chain joins TRBV19 to TRBJ2-7; no clear D. Germline V gene lookup returns CDR1 LNHDA and CDR2 SQIVND (reference sequence). Trimming shortened V by 2 bases and J by 2 bases, and 7 bases separated the two germline ends. CDR3 size: 13 residues.

The chain uses TRBV6-8 and TRBJ2-2; D gene unclear. The length of the CDR3 is 12 residues. Germline lookup yields CDR1 MNHGY and CDR2 SAAAGT. V dropped 6 bases and J dropped 3 bases, with 5 bases sitting between them. The CDR3 loop reads CASRPYTGELFF. The CDR3 region has the DNA TGTGCCAGCAGACCCTACACCGGGGAGCTGTTTTTT.

This clone is judged medium-sized (0.01 to 0.1%). The CDR3 loop is CASSLGRVSSNQPQHF. In nucleotides, the CDR3 is TGTGCCAGCAGCTTAGGTCGGGTCTCCAGCAATCAGCCCCAGCATTTT. This chain uses TRBV11-3 with TRBJ1-5, with unresolved D. Trimming pared 1 base from V and 1 base from J, leaving 11 bases between. Germline assignment: CDR1 SGHNT and CDR2 YENEEA. This CDR3 is 16 amino acids long.

This clone rates as hyperexpanded. The CDR3 protein is CALPGGYGYTF. CDR3 coding DNA: TGTGCCTTACCCGGGGGCTATGGCTACACCTTC. This sequence joins TRBV30 and TRBJ1-2; weak D call: TRBD1 (5 bases). V lost 7 bases and J lost 4, with 10 bases in between. Germline CDR1 and CDR2: GTSNPN and SVGIG (reference sequence). The CDR3 has 11 amino acids.

The rearrangement joins TRBV28 to TRBJ1-5; D gene unclear. Germline V gives CDR1 MDHEN, CDR2 SYDVKM. Trimming left V 7 bases short and J 11 bases short, with 24 bases between. The CDR3 runs 15 residues. CDR3 region: CASTPGSTVPTAQHF. The CDR3 coding sequence is TGTGCCAGCACCCCCGGGAGTACTGTGCCCACGGCCCAGCATTTT.

The chain carries TRBV5-1 and TRBJ1-1; D gene ambiguous. The CDR3 runs to 16 residues. Germline loops: CDR1 SGHRS, CDR2 YFSETQ. V lost 1 base to trimming and J lost 2 bases, with 15 bases between them. CDR3: CASSLNTLDGNTEAFF. For the CDR3, the DNA is TGCGCCAGCAGCTTGAACACTCTCGATGGAAACACTGAAGCTTTCTTT.

This clone was seen a handful of times. The rearrangement joins TRBV18 to TRBJ2-7; the D is unclear. CDR1 is KGHSH, CDR2 LQKENI, per germline. The CDR3 loop spans 14 amino acids. V was trimmed by 0 bases and J by 1 base, leaving 7 bases between them. The CDR3 DNA follows: TGTGCCAGCTCACCACCATTTTCTTCCTACGAGCAGTACTTC. Its translation is CASSPPFSSYEQYF.

This chain connects TRBV6-8 to TRBJ1-1; D is uncertain. Looked up from germline, CDR1 is MNHGY and CDR2 is SAAAGT. Trimming shortened V by 7 bases and J by 4 bases, and 13 bases separated the two germline ends. There are 13 residues in the CDR3. CDR3 nucleotides: TGTGCCAGCATGGCCCCCAGTGTCACTGAAGCTTTCTTT. Its protein is CASMAPSVTEAFF.

This chain uses TRBV19 with TRBJ1-2; D is possibly TRBD1 (6 bases). This CDR3 has 16 residues. Germline CDR1 reads LNHDA; CDR2 reads SQIVND (reference sequence). V was cut by 5 bases and J by 5 bases, with 21 bases left in between. In nucleotides, the CDR3 is TGTGCCAGTAGTCGTGGGGACATCGGGGGAACTTATGGCTACACCTTC. Amino acid sequence: CASSRGDIGGTYGYTF.

This clone was seen a handful of times. The CDR3 protein is CASSYSGRAKNIQYF. The CDR3 nucleotides are TGTGCCAGCAGTTACTCCGGCAGGGCCAAAAACATTCAGTACTTC. V is TRBV6-8 and J is TRBJ2-4; the D is unclear. Germline CDR1 is MNHGY and CDR2 is SAAAGT. Trimming shortened V by 0 bases and J by 1 base, and 7 bases separated the two germline ends. The CDR3 loop spans 15 amino acids.

This clone turned up a few times. Here the CDR3 DNA reads TGTGCCAGCTCACCAAATTTAGGGTCGGTGGGCTACACCTTC. This encodes CASSPNLGSVGYTF. The V and J genes are TRBV18 and TRBJ1-2; D gene ambiguous. The ends were cut back, 2 bases at V and 8 bases at J, with 15 bases in the middle. The CDR3 contains 14 residues. Germline loops: CDR1 KGHSH, CDR2 LQKENI.

By frequency in the sample, this clone is large. The chain recombines TRBV6-8 with TRBJ1-6, with 10 bases aligning to TRBD1. V lost 6 bases, J lost 8 bases, and 7 bases stayed unmatched. CDR3 length equals 15 residues. The germline CDR1 and CDR2 sequences are MNHGY and SAAAGT. This chain's CDR3 is CASRNRQGADSPLHF. CDR3 in DNA: TGTGCCAGCAGGAACCGACAGGGGGCTGATTCACCCCTCCACTTT.

This clone was picked up a small number of times. This rearrangement joins TRBV4-1 to TRBJ2-5, with D tentatively TRBD2 (5 bases). Germline-derived CDR1 and CDR2 are MGHRA and YSYEKL. The length of the CDR3 is 14 residues. V lost 1 base and J 4 bases, leaving 10 bases between the germline ends. CDR3 sequence: CASSQVTGLETQYF. The CDR3 nucleotides are TGCGCCAGCAGCCAAGTTACGGGATTAGAGACCCAGTACTTC.

This clone came up a few times. V gene TRBV12-5 combines with J gene TRBJ1-1, with 12 positions matching TRBD1. Losses at the gene ends were 4 bases for V and 4 bases for J; bases not matched to a gene: 7. CDR3 length: 16 residues. The germline V gene has CDR1 LGHNT and CDR2 FRNRAP. The CDR3 loop is CASGSGTGGFFTEAFF. The CDR3 DNA sequence: TGTGCTAGTGGTTCAGGGACAGGGGGCTTTTTCACTGAAGCTTTCTTT.

The CDR3 here is CASSYRDRGYHEQYF. CDR3 coding DNA: TGTGCCAGTAGTTATCGGGACAGGGGATATCACGAGCAGTACTTC. The genes are TRBV19 and TRBJ2-7, with TRBD1 matching over 10 bases. CDR3 length: 15 residues. Germline V lookup: CDR1 LNHDA, CDR2 SQIVND (reference sequence). V shed 5 bases, J shed 5 bases, and the junction held 9 bases outside the gene matches.

V is TRBV11-3 and J is TRBJ1-5; 8 bases agree with TRBD1. J lost 2 bases, V lost 6 bases, and 3 bases had no gene match. The CDR3 consists of 14 residues. The V gene's germline CDR1 is SGHNT and CDR2 YENEEA. The CDR3 here is CASRDRAGNQPQHF. In DNA, the CDR3 is TGTGCCAGCAGGGACAGGGCTGGCAATCAGCCCCAGCATTTT.

V gene TRBV11-3 combines with J gene TRBJ1-5; 10 positions agree with TRBD1. Per germline, CDR1 SGHNT and CDR2 YENEEA. V lost 1 base, J lost 3 bases, and 0 bases stayed unmatched. The CDR3 length is 15 residues. The CDR3 loop is CASSLGQGANQPQHF. The DNA for the CDR3 is TGTGCCAGCAGCTTAGGACAGGGGGCCAATCAGCCCCAGCATTTT.

This clone was detected only a few times. The chain's CDR3 is CASRTSGRATGELFF. The CDR3, as DNA: TGTGCCAGCAGGACTAGCGGGAGGGCCACCGGGGAGCTGTTTTTT. The genes are TRBV11-3 and TRBJ2-2; 14 positions agree with TRBD2. V shed 6 bases, J shed 4 bases, and the junction held 1 base outside the gene matches. Germline-derived CDR1 and CDR2 are SGHNT and YENEEA. This CDR3 spans 15 amino acids.

This clone has more than one count but fewer than ten. V usage is TRBV19 and J usage is TRBJ1-3; D gene unclear. Germline CDR1 reads LNHDA; CDR2 reads SQIVND (reference sequence). Trimming pared 0 bases from V and 0 bases from J, leaving 6 bases between. The CDR3 is 15 amino acids. CDR3 residues: CASSIDLSSGNTIYF. The CDR3 nucleotides are TGTGCCAGTAGTATAGACCTGAGCTCTGGAAACACCATATATTTT.